This TCR beta chain is drawn from a study of radiation and T cells in renal cell carcinoma (dated by TCRdb to about 2020). Some background on the complete study: TCR beta sequencing covered 50 to 55 samples in total, comprising approximately 25 tumors and about 27 peripheral blood samples. The last blood draw occurred 4 weeks after radiation, at the same time as nephrectomy. A total of 4,016,671 unique CDR3 nucleotide sequences, encoding fewer than 3,000,000 unique CDR3 amino acid sequences, were found across all 50 or so samples. Study-wide conclusions, independent of this receptor: Because pretreatment tumor biopsies were not available, the study could not determine whether clonotypes were already present within the tumor at baseline. Top tumor clonotypes rose in blood from baseline to 2 weeks post-radiation, then contracted by 4 weeks, suggesting transient expansion of tumor-resident clones. With a single-armed trial design, the study had no way to address how radiation dose or scheduling affects the TCR repertoire. Blood repertoire dynamics were not followed beyond 4 weeks after treatment.

In light of the paper, this sample's time point label describes: blood 4 weeks post-SBRT, at nephrectomy. The treatment or condition label corresponds to: 15 Gy SBRT to primary tumor, nephrectomy 4 weeks later. Samples were obtained from a clinical trial, in which 15 Gy stereotactic body radiation therapy was delivered to primary renal cell carcinomas and nephrectomy was performed 4 weeks later. To follow tumor-enriched clonotypes, peripheral blood was collected serially from radiation-treated patients at baseline and again at 2 weeks and 4 weeks after SBRT. All patients had renal cell carcinoma with clear cell pathology. The QIAamp DNA Blood Mini Kit (Qiagen) was used to prepare genomic DNA for TCR sequencing. The analyses included just those samples that passed every quality control check. As concerns this clone: Its antigen specificity is not known. Per-base quality was not reported, and no clone a single base away is much larger than it.

Reading the germline V gene gives CDR1 MNHEY and CDR2 SVGAGI. The CDR3 runs 14 amino acids, cysteine and phenylalanine included. The CDR3 DNA has 42 bases and is translated from base 1. V ends up 4 bases short and J 1 base short, with an unmatched junction base count of 1. Following the manufacturer's recommendations, the immunoSEQ kit was used to generate TCR beta libraries from genomic DNA. For library preparation, a first multiplex PCR was performed with proprietary primers, followed by a second PCR in which unique barcodes were added, and bead cleanups were performed after each round. Each sample batch included a kit-provided positive control reaction and a negative control reaction. The final libraries were assessed on an Agilent 4200 TapeStation D1000 ScreenTape, pooled by volume, and quantified by qPCR. Sequencing ran on an Illumina NextSeq500 with a MidOutput 150-cycle cartridge, using 156 Read1 and 15 Index1 cycles with kit custom primers. The pooled library was loaded at 0.8 to 1 pM with a 20% PhiX control spike-in. In the original analysis: Vendor-processed data were analyzed in R, with a clonotype defined as all T cells sharing the same CDR3 nucleotide sequence. For clone abundance analyses, frequencies were normalized to the 10,000 most abundant clones per sample. Public T cell clones, averaging fewer than five per sample, were removed before analysis. A difference in abundance of at least 32-fold between compartments was used to define tumor-enriched and baseline blood-enriched clonotypes. A beta-binomial differential abundance model was applied to find clonotypes that expanded or contracted between blood time points. Tumor-blood repertoire similarity was measured with the Baroni-Urbani and Buser coefficient, and groups were compared using two-tailed Wilcoxon tests in R. This immuneACCESS table, as held by TCRdb, lists in-frame sequences with V and J called but not all clones. Of the missing ones, under half trace to an unresolved V gene in checked studies; the others have no known cause. V, J and clone size reflect that table, while D and trimming were determined from the DNA. This sample has around 100,000 clones in its table, and roughly 88% of those were observed once. Of the sample, approximately 7.8% falls within the top ten clones.

This TCR derives from a man aged 60-69 years with renal cell carcinoma. This specimen consisted of blood, obtained from a patient whose treatment included radiotherapy and nephrectomy. The V and J segments used are TRBV6-5 and TRBJ2-7; the junction holds 10 bases that match TRBD2. The nucleotides read TGTGCCAGCAGTTTAGCGGGAGGTTCCTACGAGCAGTACTTC. Translated, it gives CASSLAGGSYEQYF.